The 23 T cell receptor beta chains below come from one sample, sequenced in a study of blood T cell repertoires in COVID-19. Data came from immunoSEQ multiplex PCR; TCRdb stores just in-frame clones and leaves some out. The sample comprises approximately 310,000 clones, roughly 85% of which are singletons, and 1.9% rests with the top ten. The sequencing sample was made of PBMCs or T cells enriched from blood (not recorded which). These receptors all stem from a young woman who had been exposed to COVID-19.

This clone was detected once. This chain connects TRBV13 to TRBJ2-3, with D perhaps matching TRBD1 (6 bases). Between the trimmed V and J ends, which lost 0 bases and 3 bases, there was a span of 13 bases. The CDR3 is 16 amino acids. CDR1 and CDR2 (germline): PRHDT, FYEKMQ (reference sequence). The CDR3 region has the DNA TGTGCCAGCAGCTTAGGGAGGGGGTTTTATACAGATACGCAGTATTTT. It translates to CASSLGRGFYTDTQYF.

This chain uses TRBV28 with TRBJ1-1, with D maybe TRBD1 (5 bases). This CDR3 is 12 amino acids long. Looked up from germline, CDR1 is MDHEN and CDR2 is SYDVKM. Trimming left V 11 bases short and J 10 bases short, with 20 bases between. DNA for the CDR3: TGTGCCTTGGGGCAGGGTAGGGTTCGAGCTTTCTTT. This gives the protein CALGQGRVRAFF.

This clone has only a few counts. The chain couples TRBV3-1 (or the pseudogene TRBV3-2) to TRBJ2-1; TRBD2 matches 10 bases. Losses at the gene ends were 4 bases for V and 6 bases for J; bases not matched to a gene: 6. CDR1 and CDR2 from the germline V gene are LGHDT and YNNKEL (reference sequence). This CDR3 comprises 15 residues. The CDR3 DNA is TGTGCCAGCAGCCGTCTAGCGGGAGAGGGCAATGAGCAGTTCTTC. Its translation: CASSRLAGEGNEQFF.

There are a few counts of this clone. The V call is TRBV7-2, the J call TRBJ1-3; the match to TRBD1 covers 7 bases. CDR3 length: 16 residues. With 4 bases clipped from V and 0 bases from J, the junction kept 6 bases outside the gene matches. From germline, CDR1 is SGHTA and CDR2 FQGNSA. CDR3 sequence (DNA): TGTGCCAGCAGCTGGCAGACAGGGACCTCTGGAAACACCATATATTTT. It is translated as CASSWQTGTSGNTIYF.

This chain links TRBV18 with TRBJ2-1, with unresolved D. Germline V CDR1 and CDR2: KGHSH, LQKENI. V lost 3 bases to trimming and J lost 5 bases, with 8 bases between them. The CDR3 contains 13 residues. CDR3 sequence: CASSPTADNEQFF. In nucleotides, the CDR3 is TGTGCCAGCTCACCCACCGCGGACAATGAGCAGTTCTTC.

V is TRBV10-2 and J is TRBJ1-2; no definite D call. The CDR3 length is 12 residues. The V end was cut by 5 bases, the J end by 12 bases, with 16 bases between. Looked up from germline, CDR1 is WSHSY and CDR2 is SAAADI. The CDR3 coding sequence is TGCGCCAGCAGTCCTCTTGGCGGCGGAGACACCTTC. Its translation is CASSPLGGGDTF.

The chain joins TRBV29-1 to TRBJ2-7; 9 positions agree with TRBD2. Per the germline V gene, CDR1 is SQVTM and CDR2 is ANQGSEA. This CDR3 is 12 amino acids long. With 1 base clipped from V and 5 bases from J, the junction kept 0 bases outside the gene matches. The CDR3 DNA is TGCAGCGTTGAAGGGACTAGCGACGAGCAGTACTTC. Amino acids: CSVEGTSDEQYF.

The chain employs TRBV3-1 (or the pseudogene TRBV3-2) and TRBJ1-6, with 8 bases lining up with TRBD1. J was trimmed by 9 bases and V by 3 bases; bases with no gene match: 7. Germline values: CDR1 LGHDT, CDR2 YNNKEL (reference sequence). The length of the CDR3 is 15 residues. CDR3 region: CASSHTDRGASPLHF. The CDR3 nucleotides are TGTGCCAGCAGCCATACCGACAGGGGAGCTTCACCCCTCCACTTT.

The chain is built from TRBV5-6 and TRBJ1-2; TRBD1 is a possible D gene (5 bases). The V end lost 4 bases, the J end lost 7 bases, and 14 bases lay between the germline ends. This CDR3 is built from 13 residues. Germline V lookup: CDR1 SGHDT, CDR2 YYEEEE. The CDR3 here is CASSRVQGSGYTF. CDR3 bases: TGTGCCAGCAGCCGAGTCCAGGGTAGTGGCTACACCTTC.

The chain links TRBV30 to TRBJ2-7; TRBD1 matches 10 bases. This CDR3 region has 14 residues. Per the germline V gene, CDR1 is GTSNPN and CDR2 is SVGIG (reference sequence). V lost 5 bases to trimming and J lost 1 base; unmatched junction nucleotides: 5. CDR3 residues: CAWEDRGSSYEQYF. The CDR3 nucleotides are TGTGCCTGGGAGGACAGGGGGTCGTCCTACGAGCAGTACTTC.

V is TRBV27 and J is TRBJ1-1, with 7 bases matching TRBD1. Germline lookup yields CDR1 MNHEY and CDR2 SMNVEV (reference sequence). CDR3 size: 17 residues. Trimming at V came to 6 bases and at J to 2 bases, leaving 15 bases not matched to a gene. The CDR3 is CASSLTGDPGDNTEAFF. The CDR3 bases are TGTGCCAGCAGCCTAACAGGGGACCCGGGGGATAACACTGAAGCTTTCTTT.

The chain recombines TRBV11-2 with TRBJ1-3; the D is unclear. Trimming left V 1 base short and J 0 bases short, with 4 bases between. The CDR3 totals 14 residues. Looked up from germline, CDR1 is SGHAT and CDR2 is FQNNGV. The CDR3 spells CASSLGSSGNTIYF. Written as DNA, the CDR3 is TGTGCCAGCAGCTTAGGGAGCTCTGGAAACACCATATATTTT.

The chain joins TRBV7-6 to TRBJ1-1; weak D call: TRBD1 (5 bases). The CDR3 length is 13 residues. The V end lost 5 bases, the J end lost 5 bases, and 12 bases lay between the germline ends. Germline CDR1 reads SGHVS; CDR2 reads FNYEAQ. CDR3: CASSRTQGTEAFF. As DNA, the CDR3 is TGTGCCAGCAGCCGTACTCAGGGTACTGAAGCTTTCTTT.

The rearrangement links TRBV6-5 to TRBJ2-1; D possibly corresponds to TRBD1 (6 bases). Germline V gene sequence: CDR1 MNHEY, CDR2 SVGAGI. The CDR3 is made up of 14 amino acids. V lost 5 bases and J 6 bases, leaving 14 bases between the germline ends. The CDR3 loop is CASSTGSAINEQFF. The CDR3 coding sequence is TGTGCCAGCAGTACAGGGTCGGCGATCAATGAGCAGTTCTTC.

The CDR3 region is CASSLGFGTGMYEQYF. Here the CDR3 DNA reads TGTGCCAGCAGTTTAGGTTTTGGGACAGGAATGTACGAGCAGTACTTC. The gene calls are TRBV28 and TRBJ2-7; the match to TRBD1 covers 8 bases. The CDR3 covers 16 residues. With 2 bases clipped from V and 4 bases from J, the junction kept 10 bases outside the gene matches. CDR1 and CDR2 from the germline V gene are MDHEN and SYDVKM.

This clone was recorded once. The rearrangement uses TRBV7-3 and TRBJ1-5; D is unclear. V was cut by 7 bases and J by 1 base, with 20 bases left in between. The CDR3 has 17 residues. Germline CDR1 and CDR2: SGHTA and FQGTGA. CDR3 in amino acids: CASTLKRTIRSNQPQHF. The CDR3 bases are TGTGCCAGCACCCTGAAGCGAACGATTAGAAGCAATCAGCCCCAGCATTTT.

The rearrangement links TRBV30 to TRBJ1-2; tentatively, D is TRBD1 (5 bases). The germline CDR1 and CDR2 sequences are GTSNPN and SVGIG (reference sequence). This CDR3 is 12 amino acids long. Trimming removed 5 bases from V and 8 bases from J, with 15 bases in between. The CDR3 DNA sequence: TGTGCCTGGTTCACGGACAAATCAGGCTACACCTTC. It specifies CAWFTDKSGYTF.

In DNA form, the CDR3 reads TGTGCCAGCAGGGCAGGGTGGGATGAAAAACTGTTTTTT. Amino acid sequence: CASRAGWDEKLFF. The chain recombines TRBV21-1 with TRBJ1-4; TRBD1, the table's D call, lacks a check against the DNA. TRBV21-1 is classified as a pseudogene. The CDR3 is 13 amino acids.

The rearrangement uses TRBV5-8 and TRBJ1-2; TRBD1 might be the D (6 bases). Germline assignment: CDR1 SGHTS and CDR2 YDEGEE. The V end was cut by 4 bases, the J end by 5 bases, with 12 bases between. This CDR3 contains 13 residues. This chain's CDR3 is CASSRGTTYGYTF. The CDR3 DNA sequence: TGTGCCAGCAGCCGTGGGACAACTTATGGCTACACCTTC. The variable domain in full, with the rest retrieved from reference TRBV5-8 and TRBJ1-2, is EAGVTQSPTHLIKTRGQQATLRCSPISGHTSVYWYQQALGLGLQFLLWYDEGEERNRGNFPPRFSGRQFPNYSSELNVNALELEDSALYLCASSRGTTYGYTFGSGTRLTVV.

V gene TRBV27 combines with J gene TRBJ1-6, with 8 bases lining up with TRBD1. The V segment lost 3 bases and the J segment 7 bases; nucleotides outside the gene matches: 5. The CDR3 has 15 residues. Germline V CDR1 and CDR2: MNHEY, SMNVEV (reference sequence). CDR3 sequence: CASSFADRVNSPLHF. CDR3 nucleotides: TGTGCCAGCAGTTTTGCGGACAGGGTAAATTCACCCCTCCACTTT.

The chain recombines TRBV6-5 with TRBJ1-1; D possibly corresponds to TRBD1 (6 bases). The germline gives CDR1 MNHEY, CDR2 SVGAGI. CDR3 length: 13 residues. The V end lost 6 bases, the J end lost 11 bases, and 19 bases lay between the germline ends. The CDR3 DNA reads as TGTGCCAGCAGCCGAACAGGGAGCGGTAGGGCTTTCTTT. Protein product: CASSRTGSGRAFF.

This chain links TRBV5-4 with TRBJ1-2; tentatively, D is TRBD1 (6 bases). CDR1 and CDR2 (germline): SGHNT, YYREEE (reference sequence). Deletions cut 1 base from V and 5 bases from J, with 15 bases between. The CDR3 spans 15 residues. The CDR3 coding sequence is TGTGCCAGCAGCTTGAGGTCAGGGGAGATATATGGCTACACCTTC. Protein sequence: CASSLRSGEIYGYTF.

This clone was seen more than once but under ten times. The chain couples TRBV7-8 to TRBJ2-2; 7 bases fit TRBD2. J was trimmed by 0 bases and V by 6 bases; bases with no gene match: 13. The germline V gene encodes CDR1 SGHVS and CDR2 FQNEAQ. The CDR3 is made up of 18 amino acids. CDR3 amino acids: CASRERDQVYANTGELFF. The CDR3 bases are TGTGCCAGCAGAGAGCGGGACCAAGTTTACGCGAACACCGGGGAGCTGTTTTTT.